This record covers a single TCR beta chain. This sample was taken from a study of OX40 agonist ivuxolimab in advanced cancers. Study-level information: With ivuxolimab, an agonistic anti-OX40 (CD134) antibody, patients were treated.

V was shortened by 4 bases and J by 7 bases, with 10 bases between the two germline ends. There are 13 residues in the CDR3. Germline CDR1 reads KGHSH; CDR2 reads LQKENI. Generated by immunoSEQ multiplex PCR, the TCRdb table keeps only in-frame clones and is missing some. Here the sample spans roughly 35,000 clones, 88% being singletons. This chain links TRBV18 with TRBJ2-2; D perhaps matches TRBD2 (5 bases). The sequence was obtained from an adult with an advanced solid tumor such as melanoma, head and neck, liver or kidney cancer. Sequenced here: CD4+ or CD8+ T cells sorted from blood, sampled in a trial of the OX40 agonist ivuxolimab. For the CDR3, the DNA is TGTGCCAGCTCACGATATGAGGGCGGGGAGCTGTTTTTT. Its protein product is CASSRYEGGELFF. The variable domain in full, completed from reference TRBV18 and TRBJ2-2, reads NAGVMQNPRHLVRRRGQEARLRCSPMKGHSHVYWYRQLPEEGLKFMVYLQKENIIDESGMPKERFSAEFPKEGPSILRIQQVVRGDSAAYFCASSRYEGGELFFGEGSRLTVL.